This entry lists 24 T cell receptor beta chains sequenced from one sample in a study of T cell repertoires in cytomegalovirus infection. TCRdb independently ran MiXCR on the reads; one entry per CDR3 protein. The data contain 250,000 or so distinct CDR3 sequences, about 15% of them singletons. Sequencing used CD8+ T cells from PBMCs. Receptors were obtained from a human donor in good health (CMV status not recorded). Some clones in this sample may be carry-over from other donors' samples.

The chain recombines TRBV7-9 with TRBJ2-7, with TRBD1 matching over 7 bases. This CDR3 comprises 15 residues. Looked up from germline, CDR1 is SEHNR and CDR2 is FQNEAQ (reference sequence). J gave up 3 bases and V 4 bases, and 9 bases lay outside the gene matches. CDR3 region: CASSSRDSLVYEQYF. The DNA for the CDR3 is TGTGCCAGCAGCTCCAGGGACAGTCTCGTCTACGAGCAGTACTTC.

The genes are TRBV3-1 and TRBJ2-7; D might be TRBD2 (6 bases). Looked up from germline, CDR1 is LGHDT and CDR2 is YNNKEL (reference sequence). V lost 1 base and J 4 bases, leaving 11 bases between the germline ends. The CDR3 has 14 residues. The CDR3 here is CASSQAAGSYEQYF. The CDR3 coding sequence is TGTGCCAGCAGCCAAGCGGCGGGAAGTTACGAGCAGTACTTC.

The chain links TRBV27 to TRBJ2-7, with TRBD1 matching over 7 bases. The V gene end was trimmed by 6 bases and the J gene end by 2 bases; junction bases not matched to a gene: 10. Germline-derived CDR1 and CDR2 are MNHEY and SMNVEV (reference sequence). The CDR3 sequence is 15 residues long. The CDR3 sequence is CASSLRTGVTYEQYF. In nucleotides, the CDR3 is TGTGCCAGCAGCCTCAGGACAGGAGTCACCTACGAGCAGTACTTC.

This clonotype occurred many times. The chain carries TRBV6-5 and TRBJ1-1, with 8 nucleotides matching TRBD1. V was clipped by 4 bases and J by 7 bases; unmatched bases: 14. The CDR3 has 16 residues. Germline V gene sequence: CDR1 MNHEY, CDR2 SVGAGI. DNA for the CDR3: TGTGCCAGCAGTTGGGGTGGACAGGGAAGGTGGAGTGAAGCTTTCTTT. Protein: CASSWGGQGRWSEAFF.

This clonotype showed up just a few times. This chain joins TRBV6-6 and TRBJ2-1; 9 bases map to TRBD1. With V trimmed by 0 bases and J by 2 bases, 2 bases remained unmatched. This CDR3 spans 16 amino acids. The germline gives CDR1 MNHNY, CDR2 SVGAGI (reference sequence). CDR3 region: CASSYSRDRAYNEQFF. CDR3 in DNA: TGTGCCAGCAGTTACTCCCGGGACAGGGCCTACAATGAGCAGTTCTTC.

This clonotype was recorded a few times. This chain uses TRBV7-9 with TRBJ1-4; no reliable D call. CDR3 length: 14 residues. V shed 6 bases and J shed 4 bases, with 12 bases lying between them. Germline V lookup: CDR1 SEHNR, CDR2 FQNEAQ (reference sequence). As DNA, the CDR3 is TGTGCCAGCAGTAATCTTGGTGTTAATGAAAAACTGTTTTTT. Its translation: CASSNLGVNEKLFF.

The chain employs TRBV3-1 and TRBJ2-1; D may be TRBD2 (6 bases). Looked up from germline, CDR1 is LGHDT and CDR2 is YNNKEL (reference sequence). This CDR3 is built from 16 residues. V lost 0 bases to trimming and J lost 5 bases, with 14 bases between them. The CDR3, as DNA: TGTGCCAGCAGCCAAGACCATCGGGGGATACACAATGAGCAGTTCTTC. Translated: CASSQDHRGIHNEQFF.

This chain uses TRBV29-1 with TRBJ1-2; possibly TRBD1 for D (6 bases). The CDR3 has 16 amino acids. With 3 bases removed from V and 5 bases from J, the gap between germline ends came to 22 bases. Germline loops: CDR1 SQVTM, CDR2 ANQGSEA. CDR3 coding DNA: TGCAGCGTTGATGGGGGCGGGGGGGAGCCCCAATATGGCTACACCTTC. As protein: CSVDGGGGEPQYGYTF.

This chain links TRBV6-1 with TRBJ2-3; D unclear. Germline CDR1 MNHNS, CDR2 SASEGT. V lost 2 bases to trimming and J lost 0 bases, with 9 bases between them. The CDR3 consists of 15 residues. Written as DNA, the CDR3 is TGTGCCAGCAGTGAAAGAAGGGTCAGCACAGATACGCAGTATTTT. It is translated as CASSERRVSTDTQYF.

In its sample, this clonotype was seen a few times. The CDR3 spells CASSQEMSGAYEQYF. The DNA for the CDR3 is TGCGCCAGCAGCCAAGAGATGAGCGGTGCCTACGAGCAGTACTTC. This chain connects TRBV4-1 to TRBJ2-7; D perhaps matches TRBD2 (5 bases). With 0 bases removed from V and 2 bases from J, the gap between germline ends came to 11 bases. CDR3 length: 15 residues. Germline V lookup: CDR1 MGHRA, CDR2 YSYEKL.

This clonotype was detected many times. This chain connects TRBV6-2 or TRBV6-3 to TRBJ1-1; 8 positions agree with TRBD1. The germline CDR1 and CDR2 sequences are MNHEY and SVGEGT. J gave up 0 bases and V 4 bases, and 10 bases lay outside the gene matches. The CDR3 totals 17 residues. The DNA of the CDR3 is TGTGCCAGCAGTTTAATCCAGGGGGCCCCAATGAACACTGAAGCTTTCTTT. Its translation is CASSLIQGAPMNTEAFF.

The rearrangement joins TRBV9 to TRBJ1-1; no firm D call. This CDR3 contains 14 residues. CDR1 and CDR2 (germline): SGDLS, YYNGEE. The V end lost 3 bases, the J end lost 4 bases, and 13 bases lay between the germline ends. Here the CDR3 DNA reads TGTGCCAGCAGCGCGGGCGAAGAGGGCACTGAAGCTTTCTTT. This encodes CASSAGEEGTEAFF.

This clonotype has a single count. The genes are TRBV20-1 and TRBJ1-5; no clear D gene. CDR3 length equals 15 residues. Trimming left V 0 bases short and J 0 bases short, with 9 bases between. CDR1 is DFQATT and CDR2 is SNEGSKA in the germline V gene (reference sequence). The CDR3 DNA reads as TGCAGTGCTAGAGATGTCTCCCATAGCAATCAGCCCCAGCATTTT. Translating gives CSARDVSHSNQPQHF.

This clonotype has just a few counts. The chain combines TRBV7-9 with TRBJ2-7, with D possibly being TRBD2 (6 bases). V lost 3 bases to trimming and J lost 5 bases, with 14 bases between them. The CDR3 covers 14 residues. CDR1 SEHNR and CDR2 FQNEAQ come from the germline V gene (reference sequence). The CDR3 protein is CASSFGLTGDEQYF. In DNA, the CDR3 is TGTGCCAGCAGCTTCGGGCTAACGGGGGACGAGCAGTACTTC.

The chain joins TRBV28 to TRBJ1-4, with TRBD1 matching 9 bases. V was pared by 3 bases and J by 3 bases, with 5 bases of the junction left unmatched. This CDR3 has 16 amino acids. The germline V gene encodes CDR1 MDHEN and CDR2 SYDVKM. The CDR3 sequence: CASSLTGGMANEKLFF. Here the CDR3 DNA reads TGTGCCAGCAGTTTGACAGGGGGTATGGCTAATGAAAAACTGTTTTTT.

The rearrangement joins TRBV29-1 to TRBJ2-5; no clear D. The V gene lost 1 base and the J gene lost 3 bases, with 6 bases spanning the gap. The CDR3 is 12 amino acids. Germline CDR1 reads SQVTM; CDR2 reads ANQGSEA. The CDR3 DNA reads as TGCAGCGTTGAAGTCTTCGAAGAGACCCAGTACTTC. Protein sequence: CSVEVFEETQYF.

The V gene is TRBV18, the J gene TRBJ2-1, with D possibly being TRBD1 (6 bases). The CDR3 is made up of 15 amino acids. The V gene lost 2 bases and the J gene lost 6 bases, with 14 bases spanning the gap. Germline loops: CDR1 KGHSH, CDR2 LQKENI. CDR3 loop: CASSPGGGFSNEQFF. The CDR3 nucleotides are TGTGCCAGCTCACCAGGGGGCGGCTTCAGCAATGAGCAGTTCTTC.

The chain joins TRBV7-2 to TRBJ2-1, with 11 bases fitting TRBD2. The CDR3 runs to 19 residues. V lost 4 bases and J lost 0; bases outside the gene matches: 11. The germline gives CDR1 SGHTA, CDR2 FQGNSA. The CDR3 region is CASSSILAGVPSSYNEQFF. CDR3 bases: TGTGCCAGCAGCTCCATACTAGCGGGGGTACCAAGCTCCTACAATGAGCAGTTCTTC.

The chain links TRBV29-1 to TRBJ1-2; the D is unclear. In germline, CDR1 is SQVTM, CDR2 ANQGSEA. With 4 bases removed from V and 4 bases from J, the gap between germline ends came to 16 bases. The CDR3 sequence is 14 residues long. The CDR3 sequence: CSVGSTVVSYGYTF. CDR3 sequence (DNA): TGCAGCGTTGGGTCGACTGTGGTCAGCTATGGCTACACCTTC.

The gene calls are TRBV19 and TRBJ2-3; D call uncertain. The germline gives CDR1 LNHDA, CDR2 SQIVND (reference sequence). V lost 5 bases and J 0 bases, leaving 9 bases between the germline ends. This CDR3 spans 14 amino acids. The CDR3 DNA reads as TGTGCCAGTAGTGAAGGGATTAGCACAGATACGCAGTATTTT. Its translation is CASSEGISTDTQYF.

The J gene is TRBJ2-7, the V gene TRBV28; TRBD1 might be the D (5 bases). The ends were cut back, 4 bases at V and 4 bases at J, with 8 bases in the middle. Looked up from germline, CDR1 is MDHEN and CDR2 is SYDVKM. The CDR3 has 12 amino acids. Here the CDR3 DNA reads TGTGCCAGCAGTTCGCCAGGGTACGAGCAGTACTTC. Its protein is CASSSPGYEQYF.

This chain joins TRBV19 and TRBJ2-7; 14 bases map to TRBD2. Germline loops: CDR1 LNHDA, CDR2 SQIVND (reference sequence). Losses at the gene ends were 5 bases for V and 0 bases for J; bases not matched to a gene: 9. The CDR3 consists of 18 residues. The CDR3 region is CASSAGLAGGPYSYEQYF. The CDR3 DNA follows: TGTGCCAGTAGTGCTGGACTAGCGGGGGGACCTTACTCCTACGAGCAGTACTTC.

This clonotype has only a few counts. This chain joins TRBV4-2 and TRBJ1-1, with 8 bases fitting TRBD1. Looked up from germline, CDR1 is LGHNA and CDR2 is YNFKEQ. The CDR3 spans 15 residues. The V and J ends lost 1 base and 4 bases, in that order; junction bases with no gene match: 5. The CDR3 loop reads CASSQGRGRITEAFF. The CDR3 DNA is TGTGCCAGCAGCCAAGGCAGGGGGCGGATCACTGAAGCTTTCTTT.

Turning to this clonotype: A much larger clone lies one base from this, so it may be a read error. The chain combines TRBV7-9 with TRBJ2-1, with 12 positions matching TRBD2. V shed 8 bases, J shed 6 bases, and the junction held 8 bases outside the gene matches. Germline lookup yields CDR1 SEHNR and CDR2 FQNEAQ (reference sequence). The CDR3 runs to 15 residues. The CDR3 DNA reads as TGTGCCAGCGGTTCCACTAGCGGGGGGCCCAATGAGCAGTTCTTC. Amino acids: CASGSTSGGPNEQFF.